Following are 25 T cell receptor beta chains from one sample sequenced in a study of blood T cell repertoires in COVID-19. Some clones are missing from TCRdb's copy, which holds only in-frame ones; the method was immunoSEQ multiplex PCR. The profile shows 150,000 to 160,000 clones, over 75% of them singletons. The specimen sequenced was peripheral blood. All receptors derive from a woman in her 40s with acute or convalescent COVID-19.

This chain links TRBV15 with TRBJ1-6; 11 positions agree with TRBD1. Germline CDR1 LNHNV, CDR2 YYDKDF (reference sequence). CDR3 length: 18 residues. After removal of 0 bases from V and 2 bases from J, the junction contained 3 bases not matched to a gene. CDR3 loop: CATSRDRTGGTYNSPLHF. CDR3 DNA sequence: TGTGCCACCAGCAGAGATCGGACAGGGGGCACCTATAATTCACCCCTCCACTTT.

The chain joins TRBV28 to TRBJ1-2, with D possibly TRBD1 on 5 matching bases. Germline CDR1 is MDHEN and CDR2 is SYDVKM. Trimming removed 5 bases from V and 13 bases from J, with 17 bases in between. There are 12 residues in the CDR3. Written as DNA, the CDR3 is TGTGCCAGCAGTAATAACTTGGAGGGGTGCACCTTC. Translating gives CASSNNLEGCTF.

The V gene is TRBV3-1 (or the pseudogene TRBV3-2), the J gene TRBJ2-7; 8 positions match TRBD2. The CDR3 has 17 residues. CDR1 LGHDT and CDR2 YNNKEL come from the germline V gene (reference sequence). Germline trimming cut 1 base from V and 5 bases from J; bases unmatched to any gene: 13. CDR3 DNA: TGTGCCAGCAGCCAAGTTACGGGGGGGCGTATTATCAACGAGCAGTACTTC. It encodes CASSQVTGGRIINEQYF.

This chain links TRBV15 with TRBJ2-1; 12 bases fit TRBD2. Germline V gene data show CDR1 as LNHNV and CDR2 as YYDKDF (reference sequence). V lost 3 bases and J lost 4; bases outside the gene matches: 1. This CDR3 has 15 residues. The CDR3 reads CATSRTSGGYNEQFF. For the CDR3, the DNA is TGTGCCACCAGCAGGACTAGCGGGGGTTACAATGAGCAGTTCTTC.

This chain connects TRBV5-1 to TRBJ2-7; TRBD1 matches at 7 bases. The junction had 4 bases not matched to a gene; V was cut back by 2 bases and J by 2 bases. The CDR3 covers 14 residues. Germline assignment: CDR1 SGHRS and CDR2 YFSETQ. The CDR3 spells CASSFLTGPYEQYF. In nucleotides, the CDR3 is TGCGCCAGCAGCTTTTTGACAGGGCCCTACGAGCAGTACTTC.

CDR3 loop: CASLTLSFGYEQYF. The DNA of the CDR3 is TGTGCCAGCCTCACCCTTTCCTTCGGCTACGAGCAGTACTTC. V and J are TRBV25-1 and TRBJ2-7; D uncertain. The CDR3 loop spans 14 amino acids. Germline V gene lookup returns CDR1 MGHDK and CDR2 SYGVNS. Trimming cost V 8 bases and J 3 bases, with 17 bases left between them.

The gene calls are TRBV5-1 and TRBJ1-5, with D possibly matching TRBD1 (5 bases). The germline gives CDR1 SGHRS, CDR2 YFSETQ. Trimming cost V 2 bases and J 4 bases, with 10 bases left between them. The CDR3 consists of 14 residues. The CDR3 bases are TGCGCCAGCAGCTTAAAGCCAGGGAATCAGCCCCAGCATTTT. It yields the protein CASSLKPGNQPQHF.

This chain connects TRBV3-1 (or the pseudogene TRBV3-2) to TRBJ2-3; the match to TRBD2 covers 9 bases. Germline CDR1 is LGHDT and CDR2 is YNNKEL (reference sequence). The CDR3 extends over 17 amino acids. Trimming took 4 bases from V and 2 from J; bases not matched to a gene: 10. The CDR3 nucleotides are TGTGCCAGCAGCCGTAATCCCTGGACTAGCGCCACAGATACGCAGTATTTT. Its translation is CASSRNPWTSATDTQYF.

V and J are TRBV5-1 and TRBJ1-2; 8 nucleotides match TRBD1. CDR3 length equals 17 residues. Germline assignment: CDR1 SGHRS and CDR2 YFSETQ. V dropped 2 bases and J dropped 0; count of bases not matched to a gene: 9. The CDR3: CASSLNGQGLTNYGYTF. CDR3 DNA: TGCGCCAGCAGCTTAAATGGACAGGGTTTAACTAACTATGGCTACACCTTC.

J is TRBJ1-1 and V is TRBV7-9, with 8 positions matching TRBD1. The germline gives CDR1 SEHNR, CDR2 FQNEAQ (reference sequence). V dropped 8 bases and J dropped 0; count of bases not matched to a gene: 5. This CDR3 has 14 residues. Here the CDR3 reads CASRWGQVNTEAFF. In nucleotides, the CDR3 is TGTGCCAGCCGGTGGGGACAGGTGAACACTGAAGCTTTCTTT.

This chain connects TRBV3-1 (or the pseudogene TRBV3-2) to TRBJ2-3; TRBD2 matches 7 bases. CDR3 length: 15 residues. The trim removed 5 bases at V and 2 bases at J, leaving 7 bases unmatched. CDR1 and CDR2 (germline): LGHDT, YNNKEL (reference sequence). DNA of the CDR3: TGTGCCAGCAGCTCGCGGGCGGGGGTCACAGATACGCAGTATTTT. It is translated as CASSSRAGVTDTQYF.

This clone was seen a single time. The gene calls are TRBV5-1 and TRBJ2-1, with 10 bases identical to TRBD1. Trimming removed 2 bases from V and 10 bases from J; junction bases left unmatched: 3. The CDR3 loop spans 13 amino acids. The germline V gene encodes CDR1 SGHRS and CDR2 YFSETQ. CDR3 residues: CASSFGQGGEQFF. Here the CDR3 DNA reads TGCGCCAGCAGCTTCGGACAGGGGGGCGAGCAGTTCTTC.

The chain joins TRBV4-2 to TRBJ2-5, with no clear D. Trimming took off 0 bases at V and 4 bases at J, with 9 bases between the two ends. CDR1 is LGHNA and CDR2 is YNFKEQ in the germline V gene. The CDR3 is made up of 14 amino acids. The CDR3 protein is CASSQDISRETQYF. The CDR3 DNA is TGTGCCAGCAGCCAAGATATTAGCCGAGAGACCCAGTACTTC.

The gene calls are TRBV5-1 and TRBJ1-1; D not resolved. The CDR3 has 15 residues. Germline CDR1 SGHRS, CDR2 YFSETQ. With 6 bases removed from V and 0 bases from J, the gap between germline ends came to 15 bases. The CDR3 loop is CASTEPGLLNTEAFF. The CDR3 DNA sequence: TGCGCCAGCACCGAACCCGGACTCTTGAACACTGAAGCTTTCTTT.

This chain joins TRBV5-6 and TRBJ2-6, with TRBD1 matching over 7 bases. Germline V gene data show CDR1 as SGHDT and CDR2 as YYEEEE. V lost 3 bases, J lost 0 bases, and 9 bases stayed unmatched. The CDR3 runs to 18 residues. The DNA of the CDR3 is TGTGCCAGCAGCTCCTATACAGGGGCCTCCTCTGGGGCCAACGTCCTGACTTTC. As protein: CASSSYTGASSGANVLTF.

The CDR3: CASSQGQGIGLTIQYF. For the CDR3, the DNA is TGTGCCAGCAGCCAGGGACAGGGAATTGGCCTAACCATTCAGTACTTC. This chain uses TRBV3-1 (or the pseudogene TRBV3-2) with TRBJ2-4; TRBD1 aligns across 9 bases. Germline loops: CDR1 LGHDT, CDR2 YNNKEL (reference sequence). V was clipped by 3 bases and J by 9 bases; unmatched bases: 12. This CDR3 is built from 16 residues.

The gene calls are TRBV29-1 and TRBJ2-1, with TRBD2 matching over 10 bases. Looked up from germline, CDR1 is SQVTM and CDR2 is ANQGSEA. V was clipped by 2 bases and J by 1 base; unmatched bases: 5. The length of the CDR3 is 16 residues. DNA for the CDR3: TGCAGCGTTGAAAAAAATAGCGGGAGGTCCTACAATGAGCAGTTCTTC. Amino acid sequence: CSVEKNSGRSYNEQFF.

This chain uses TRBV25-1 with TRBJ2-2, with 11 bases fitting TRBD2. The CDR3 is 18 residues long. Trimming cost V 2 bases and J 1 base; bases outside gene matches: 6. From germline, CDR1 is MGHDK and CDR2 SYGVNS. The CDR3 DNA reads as TGTGCCAGCAGTGAACTCGGGACTAGCGGAAAGAACACCGGGGAGCTGTTTTTT. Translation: CASSELGTSGKNTGELFF.

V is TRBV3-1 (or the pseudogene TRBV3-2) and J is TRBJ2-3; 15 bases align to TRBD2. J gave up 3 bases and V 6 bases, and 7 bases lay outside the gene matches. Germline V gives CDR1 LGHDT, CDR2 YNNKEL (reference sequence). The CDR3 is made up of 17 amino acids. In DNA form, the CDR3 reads TGTGCCAGCAGGGGACTAGCGGGAGGATTGAAAACAGATACGCAGTATTTT. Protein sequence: CASRGLAGGLKTDTQYF.

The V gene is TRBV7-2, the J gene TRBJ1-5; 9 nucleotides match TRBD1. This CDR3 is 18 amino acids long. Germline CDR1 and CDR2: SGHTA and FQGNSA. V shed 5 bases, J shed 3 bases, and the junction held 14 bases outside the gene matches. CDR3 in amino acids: CASSLSGWGQGPNQPQHF. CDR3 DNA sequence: TGTGCCAGCAGCCTTAGTGGCTGGGGACAGGGACCCAATCAGCCCCAGCATTTT.

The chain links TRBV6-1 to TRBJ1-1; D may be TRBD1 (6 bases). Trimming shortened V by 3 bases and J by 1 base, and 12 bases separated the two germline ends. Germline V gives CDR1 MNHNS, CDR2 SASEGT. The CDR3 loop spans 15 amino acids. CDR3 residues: CASSEGGTSNTEAFF. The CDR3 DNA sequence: TGTGCCAGCAGTGAGGGAGGGACATCGAACACTGAAGCTTTCTTT.

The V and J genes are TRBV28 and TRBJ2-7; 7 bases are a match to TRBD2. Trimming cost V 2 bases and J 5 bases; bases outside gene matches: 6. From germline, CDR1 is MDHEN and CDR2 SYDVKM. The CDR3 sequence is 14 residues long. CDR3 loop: CASSLVRGGNEQYF. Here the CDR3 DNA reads TGTGCCAGCAGTTTAGTTAGGGGAGGGAACGAGCAGTACTTC.

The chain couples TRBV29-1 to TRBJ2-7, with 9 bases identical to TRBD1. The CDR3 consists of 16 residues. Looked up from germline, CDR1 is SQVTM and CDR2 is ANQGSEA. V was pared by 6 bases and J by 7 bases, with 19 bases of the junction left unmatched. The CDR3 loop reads CSVETNRGPLGREQYF. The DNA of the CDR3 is TGCAGCGTCGAAACTAACAGGGGGCCCCTGGGACGAGAGCAGTACTTC.

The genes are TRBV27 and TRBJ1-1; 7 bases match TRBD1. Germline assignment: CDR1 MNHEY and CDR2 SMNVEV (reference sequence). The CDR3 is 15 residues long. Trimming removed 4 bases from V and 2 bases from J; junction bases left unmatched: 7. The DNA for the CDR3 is TGTGCCAGCAGTTACAGAGGGACAGCTAACACTGAAGCTTTCTTT. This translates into CASSYRGTANTEAFF.

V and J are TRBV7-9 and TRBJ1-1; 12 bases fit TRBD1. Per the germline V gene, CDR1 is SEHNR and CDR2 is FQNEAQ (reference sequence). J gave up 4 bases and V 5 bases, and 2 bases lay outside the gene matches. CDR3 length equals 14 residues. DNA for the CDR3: TGTGCCAGCAGCCCGGGACAGGGGGCCACTGAAGCTTTCTTT. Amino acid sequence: CASSPGQGATEAFF.